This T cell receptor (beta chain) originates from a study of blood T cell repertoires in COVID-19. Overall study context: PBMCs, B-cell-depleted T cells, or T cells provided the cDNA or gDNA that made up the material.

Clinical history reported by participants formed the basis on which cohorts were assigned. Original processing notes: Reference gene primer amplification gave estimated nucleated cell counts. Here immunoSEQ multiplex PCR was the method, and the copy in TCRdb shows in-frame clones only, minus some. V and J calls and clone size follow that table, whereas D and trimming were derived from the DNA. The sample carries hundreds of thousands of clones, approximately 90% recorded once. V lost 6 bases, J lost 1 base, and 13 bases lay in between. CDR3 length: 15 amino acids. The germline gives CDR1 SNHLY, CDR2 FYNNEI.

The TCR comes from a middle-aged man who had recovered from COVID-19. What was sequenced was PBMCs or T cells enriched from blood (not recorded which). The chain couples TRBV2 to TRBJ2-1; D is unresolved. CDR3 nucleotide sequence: TGTGCCAGCAGAGAGATCCCCATGTCCTACAATGAGCAGTTCTTC. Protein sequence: CASREIPMSYNEQFF.